The clone carrying this T cell receptor (beta chain) was counted once. The authors reverse transcribed 0.5 to 1 ug RNA with random hexamers. TCRdb independently ran MiXCR on the immunoSEQ multiplex PCR reads; one entry per CDR3 protein. This sample carries about 280,000 distinct CDR3 sequences, around 83% of them seen once, and the ten largest clones take approximately 0.11%. The data are from a study of CD8 T cells in Susac syndrome. The CDR3 totals 18 residues. Germline assignment: CDR1 DFQATT and CDR2 SNEGSKA (reference sequence). V shed 1 base and J 0 bases; nucleotides not matched to a gene: 7. This sequence joins TRBV20-1 and TRBJ2-2, with 11 bases that match TRBD2. The clonotype comes from a human donor with multiple sclerosis. Sequenced: CD8+ T cells from PBMCs. CDR3 residues: CSARGSLTSGANTGELFF. Written as DNA, the CDR3 is TGCAGTGCTAGAGGGTCCCTGACTAGCGGGGCGAACACCGGGGAGCTGTTTTTT.